Shown below are 19 T cell receptor beta chains from a single sample sequenced in a study of blood T cell repertoires in COVID-19. Assay: immunoSEQ multiplex PCR; the TCRdb copy retains only in-frame clones and omits some. The data hold around 290,000 clones, with about nine tenths observed a single time. Sample: peripheral blood. All receptors come from a woman aged 25 to 39 with COVID-19, enrolled during active disease.

The chain links TRBV18 to TRBJ2-7, with a possible D match to TRBD2 (6 bases). CDR3 length: 14 amino acids. Trimming removed 3 bases at V and 3 bases at J, with 12 bases between. From germline, CDR1 is KGHSH and CDR2 LQKENI. The CDR3 sequence is CASSPPGLGYEQYF. In DNA, the CDR3 is TGTGCCAGCTCACCCCCGGGACTCGGCTACGAGCAGTACTTC.

The V gene is TRBV3-1 (or the pseudogene TRBV3-2), the J gene TRBJ1-2; 8 bases agree with TRBD1. Germline V CDR1 and CDR2: LGHDT, YNNKEL (reference sequence). The trim removed 1 base at V and 3 bases at J, leaving 7 bases unmatched. The CDR3 runs to 16 residues. CDR3 sequence: CASSQGQGAGDYGYTF. Here the CDR3 DNA reads TGTGCCAGCAGCCAAGGGCAGGGGGCGGGCGACTATGGCTACACCTTC.

The chain couples TRBV18 to TRBJ2-6, with 9 bases lining up with TRBD1. The CDR3 is 17 residues long. Germline V CDR1 and CDR2: KGHSH, LQKENI. V shed 5 bases, J shed 0 bases, and the junction held 5 bases outside the gene matches. The CDR3, as DNA: TGTGCCAGCTCAGTGACAGGGGGAAGCTCTGGGGCCAACGTCCTGACTTTC. Translating it yields CASSVTGGSSGANVLTF.

In this sample, this clone turned up a few times. The V and J genes are TRBV10-2 and TRBJ2-1; D not certain. With 4 bases removed from V and 4 bases from J, the gap between germline ends came to 2 bases. From germline, CDR1 is WSHSY and CDR2 SAAADI. This CDR3 is built from 11 residues. In DNA form, the CDR3 reads TGCGCCAGCAGTGTATACAATGAGCAGTTCTTC. This sequence encodes CASSVYNEQFF.

This clone appeared a few times. CDR3 nucleotides: TGTGCCAGCAGCTTGGGGTCCGTGAGAGCTAACTATGGCTACACCTTC. Its translation is CASSLGSVRANYGYTF. The chain is built from TRBV5-6 and TRBJ1-2; the D is unclear. Trimming took off 0 bases at V and 0 bases at J, with 12 bases between the two ends. CDR1 is SGHDT and CDR2 is YYEEEE in the germline V gene. The CDR3 is 16 residues long.

Only one count was recorded for this clone. The chain couples TRBV27 to TRBJ1-2; D is possibly TRBD1 (6 bases). Germline loops: CDR1 MNHEY, CDR2 SMNVEV (reference sequence). CDR3 length equals 16 residues. Trimming removed 0 bases at V and 7 bases at J, with 18 bases between. The CDR3 DNA follows: TGTGCCAGCAGTTTATCCGGTCCTGAGGGGGGGCTTGGCTACACCTTC. This sequence encodes CASSLSGPEGGLGYTF.

The J gene is TRBJ2-2, the V gene TRBV27; tentative D call: TRBD1 (6 bases). This CDR3 region has 14 residues. Between the trimmed V and J ends, which lost 2 bases and 7 bases, there was a span of 11 bases. CDR1 and CDR2 from the germline V gene are MNHEY and SMNVEV (reference sequence). CDR3 sequence: CASSLGTLVGELFF. The CDR3 bases are TGTGCCAGCAGTTTAGGGACATTAGTCGGGGAGCTGTTTTTT.

The chain couples TRBV9 to TRBJ1-4; D gene uncertain. V was shortened by 5 bases and J by 10 bases, with 18 bases between the two germline ends. The CDR3 sequence is 14 residues long. Looked up from germline, CDR1 is SGDLS and CDR2 is YYNGEE. CDR3 DNA: TGTGCCAGCAGTTTGGCGGCCACCGTCGGAAAACTGTTTTTT. This sequence encodes CASSLAATVGKLFF. Using reference TRBV9 and TRBJ1-4 for the parts outside the CDR3, the full variable domain is DSGVTQTPKHLITATGQRVTLRCSPRSGDLSVYWYQQSLDQGLQFLIQYYNGEERAKGNILERFSAQQFPDLHSELNLSSLELGDSALYFCASSLAATVGKLFFGSGTQLSVL.

This clone was counted between two and nine times. The V gene is TRBV4-2, the J gene TRBJ2-7; 13 nucleotides agree with TRBD2. Germline assignment: CDR1 LGHNA and CDR2 YNFKEQ. V was pared by 1 base and J by 7 bases, with 4 bases of the junction left unmatched. The CDR3 spans 15 residues. The CDR3 sequence is CASSQVGLAGVEQYF. The CDR3 DNA follows: TGTGCCAGCAGCCAAGTCGGACTAGCGGGAGTGGAGCAGTACTTC.

The genes are TRBV3-1 (or the pseudogene TRBV3-2) and TRBJ1-1; D is ambiguous. Trimming shortened V by 2 bases and J by 0 bases, and 7 bases separated the two germline ends. The CDR3 has 14 residues. Germline V gives CDR1 LGHDT, CDR2 YNNKEL (reference sequence). The CDR3 spells CASSQSTVNTEAFF. CDR3 sequence (DNA): TGTGCCAGCAGCCAAAGCACGGTGAACACTGAAGCTTTCTTT.

The chain carries TRBV9 and TRBJ1-3; no clear D. The CDR3 is made up of 16 amino acids. Between the trimmed V and J ends, which lost 5 bases and 4 bases, there was a span of 19 bases. Germline CDR1 is SGDLS and CDR2 is YYNGEE. The CDR3 sequence is CASSAGNGRSGNTIYF. The CDR3 nucleotides are TGTGCCAGCAGTGCAGGAAATGGGAGATCGGGAAACACCATATATTTT. Full variable domain (rest looked up from reference TRBV9 and TRBJ1-3): DSGVTQTPKHLITATGQRVTLRCSPRSGDLSVYWYQQSLDQGLQFLIQYYNGEERAKGNILERFSAQQFPDLHSELNLSSLELGDSALYFCASSAGNGRSGNTIYFGEGSWLTVV.

The rearrangement uses TRBV5-4 and TRBJ2-1; tentative D call: TRBD1 (6 bases). Germline V gives CDR1 SGHNT, CDR2 YYREEE (reference sequence). The CDR3 covers 13 residues. Trimming cost V 4 bases and J 8 bases, with 13 bases left between them. This chain's CDR3 is CASSGSRTDEQFF. The CDR3 DNA follows: TGTGCCAGCAGCGGTAGTCGGACAGATGAGCAGTTCTTC. Supplemented by reference TRBV5-4 and TRBJ2-1, the full variable domain reads ETGVTQSPTHLIKTRGQQVTLRCSSQSGHNTVSWYQQALGQGPQFIFQYYREEENGRGNFPPRFSGLQFPNYSSELNVNALELDDSALYLCASSGSRTDEQFFGPGTRLTVL.

The CDR3 protein is CASSSLDRGHNEQFF. For the CDR3, the DNA is TGTGCCAGCAGCTCGCTGGACAGGGGACACAATGAGCAGTTCTTC. This chain uses TRBV7-2 with TRBJ2-1, with 9 bases that match TRBD1. The germline CDR1 and CDR2 sequences are SGHTA and FQGNSA. V lost 4 bases to trimming and J lost 5 bases; unmatched junction nucleotides: 6. This CDR3 has 15 amino acids.

The CDR3 coding sequence is TGTGCCAGCAGCTTAGCTCCCGATTCACCCCTCCACTTT. It is translated as CASSLAPDSPLHF. This rearrangement joins TRBV11-3 to TRBJ1-6; D unclear. Germline lookup yields CDR1 SGHNT and CDR2 YENEEA. The CDR3 covers 13 residues. Trimming took 1 base from V and 8 from J, leaving 6 bases between them.

The V call is TRBV24-1, the J call TRBJ2-1; 9 bases are shared with TRBD2. The CDR3 sequence is 15 residues long. V shed 3 bases and J 9 bases; nucleotides not matched to a gene: 8. Germline V gives CDR1 KGHDR, CDR2 SFDVKD. As DNA, the CDR3 is TGTGCCACCAGTGATGCGGGACTAGCTCGAAGTGAGCAGTTCTTC. Its translation is CATSDAGLARSEQFF.

This chain links TRBV6-1 with TRBJ2-7; tentatively, D is TRBD2 (6 bases). The CDR3 covers 13 residues. V shed 3 bases and J shed 4 bases, with 10 bases lying between them. Germline V CDR1 and CDR2: MNHNS, SASEGT. This chain's CDR3 is CASSEAGRYEQYF. The CDR3 coding sequence is TGTGCCAGCAGTGAGGCGGGAAGGTACGAGCAGTACTTC.

CDR3 protein: CASSLTDREYYEQYF. CDR3 nucleotides: TGTGCCAGTAGTCTTACCGACAGGGAGTACTACGAGCAGTACTTC. The V gene is TRBV19, the J gene TRBJ2-7, with 7 bases lining up with TRBD1. V was pared by 5 bases and J by 3 bases, with 10 bases of the junction left unmatched. CDR3 size: 15 residues. CDR1 is LNHDA and CDR2 is SQIVND in the germline V gene (reference sequence).

The J gene is TRBJ1-2, the V gene TRBV30; weak D call: TRBD1 (6 bases). V shed 0 bases and J shed 5 bases, with 16 bases lying between them. The germline V gene has CDR1 GTSNPN and CDR2 SVGIG (reference sequence). The length of the CDR3 is 15 residues. CDR3 sequence (DNA): TGTGCCTGGAGTGTAAGTGAGGGGGACCTGTATGGCTACACCTTC. Translation: CAWSVSEGDLYGYTF.

As to this clone: A read error may produce the germline difference seen at one junction end. This sequence joins TRBV11-2 and TRBJ2-3, with 14 bases that match TRBD2. CDR3 length: 18 residues. Germline CDR1 is SGHAT and CDR2 is FQNNGV. The CDR3, as DNA: TGTGCCAGCAGCGTAGAACTAAAGGGACTAGCGGGAGTAGATACGCAGTATTTT. It encodes CASSVELKGLAGVDTQYF.